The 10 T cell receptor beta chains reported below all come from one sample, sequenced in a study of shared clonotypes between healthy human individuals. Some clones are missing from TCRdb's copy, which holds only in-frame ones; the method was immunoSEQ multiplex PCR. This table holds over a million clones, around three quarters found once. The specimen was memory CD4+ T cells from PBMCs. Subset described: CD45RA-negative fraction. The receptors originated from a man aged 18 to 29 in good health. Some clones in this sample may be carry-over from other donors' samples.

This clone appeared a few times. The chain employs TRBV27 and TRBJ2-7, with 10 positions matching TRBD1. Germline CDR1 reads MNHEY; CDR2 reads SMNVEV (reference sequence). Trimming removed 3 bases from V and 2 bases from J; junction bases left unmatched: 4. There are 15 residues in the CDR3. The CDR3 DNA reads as TGTGCCAGCAGTTTGGGGGACAGGGGCCCCTACGAGCAGTACTTC. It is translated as CASSLGDRGPYEQYF.

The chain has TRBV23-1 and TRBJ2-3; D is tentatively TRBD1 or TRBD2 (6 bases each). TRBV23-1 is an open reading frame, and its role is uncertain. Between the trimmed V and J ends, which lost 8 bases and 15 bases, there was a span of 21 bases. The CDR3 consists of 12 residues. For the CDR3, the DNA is TGCGCCAGCGGACTTGGGGGGCCCGGCCAATATTTT. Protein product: CASGLGGPGQYF.

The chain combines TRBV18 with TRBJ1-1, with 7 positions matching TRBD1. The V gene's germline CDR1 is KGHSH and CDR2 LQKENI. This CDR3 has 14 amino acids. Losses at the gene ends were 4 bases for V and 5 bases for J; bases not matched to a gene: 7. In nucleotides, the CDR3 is TGTGCCAGCTCACTAGCGACAGGGTTGACTGAAGCTTTCTTT. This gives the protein CASSLATGLTEAFF.

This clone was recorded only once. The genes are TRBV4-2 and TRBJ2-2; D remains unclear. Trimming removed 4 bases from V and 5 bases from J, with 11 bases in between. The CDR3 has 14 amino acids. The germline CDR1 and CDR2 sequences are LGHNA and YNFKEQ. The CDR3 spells CASSPRLLTGELFF. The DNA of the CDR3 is TGTGCCAGCAGCCCCCGACTGTTAACCGGGGAGCTGTTTTTT.

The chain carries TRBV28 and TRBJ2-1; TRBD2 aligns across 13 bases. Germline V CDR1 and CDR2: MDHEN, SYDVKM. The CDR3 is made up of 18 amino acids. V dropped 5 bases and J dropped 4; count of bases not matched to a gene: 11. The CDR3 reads CASSPYPGLAGYYNEQFF. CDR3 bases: TGTGCCAGCAGTCCCTATCCGGGACTAGCGGGATATTACAATGAGCAGTTCTTC.

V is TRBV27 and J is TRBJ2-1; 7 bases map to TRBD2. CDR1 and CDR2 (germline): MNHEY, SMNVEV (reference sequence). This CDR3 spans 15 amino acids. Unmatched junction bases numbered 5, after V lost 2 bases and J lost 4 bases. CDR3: CASSLAGALYNEQFF. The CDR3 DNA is TGTGCCAGCAGTTTAGCGGGAGCCTTGTACAATGAGCAGTTCTTC.

The CDR3 loop is CASSSPSGRNTDTQYF. Written as DNA, the CDR3 is TGTGCCAGCAGTTCCCCTAGCGGGAGGAATACAGATACGCAGTATTTT. V and J are TRBV27 and TRBJ2-3; TRBD2 aligns across 11 bases. The germline V gene has CDR1 MNHEY and CDR2 SMNVEV (reference sequence). The V segment lost 4 bases and the J segment 3 bases; nucleotides outside the gene matches: 6. The CDR3 consists of 16 residues.

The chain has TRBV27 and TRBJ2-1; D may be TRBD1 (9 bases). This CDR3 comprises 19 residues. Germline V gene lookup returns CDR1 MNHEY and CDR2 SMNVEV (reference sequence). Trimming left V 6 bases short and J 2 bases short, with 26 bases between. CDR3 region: CASRPGTGNSGAAYNEQFF. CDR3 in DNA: TGTGCCAGCAGGCCAGGGACAGGGAATAGCGGGGCCGCCTACAATGAGCAGTTCTTC.

DNA for the CDR3: TGTGCCAGCAGCTTTGGTGGGTCTTTCACCTACGAGCAGTACTTC. This codes for CASSFGGSFTYEQYF. This chain joins TRBV5-4 and TRBJ2-7; D is undetermined. The germline V gene has CDR1 SGHNT and CDR2 YYREEE (reference sequence). V gave up 2 bases and J gave up 2 bases, with 14 bases separating them. The CDR3 extends over 15 amino acids. Full variable domain (remainder filled in from reference TRBV5-4 and TRBJ2-7): ETGVTQSPTHLIKTRGQQVTLRCSSQSGHNTVSWYQQALGQGPQFIFQYYREEENGRGNFPPRFSGLQFPNYSSELNVNALELDDSALYLCASSFGGSFTYEQYFGPGTRLTVT.

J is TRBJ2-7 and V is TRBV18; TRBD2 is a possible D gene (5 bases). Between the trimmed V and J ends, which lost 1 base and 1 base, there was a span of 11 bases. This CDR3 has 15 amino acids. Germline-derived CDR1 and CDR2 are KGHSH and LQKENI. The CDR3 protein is CASSPQSGISYEQYF. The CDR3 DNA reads TGTGCCAGCTCACCACAGTCCGGGATTTCCTACGAGCAGTACTTC.